The 5 T cell receptor beta chains below come from one sample, sequenced in a study of CD8+ T cells in alopecia areata. Extraction and reverse transcription of RNA yielded cDNA as the sequencing template. The data were produced by immunoSEQ multiplex PCR, yet TCRdb's version contains in-frame clones alone and is incomplete. Of 150,000 or so clones detected, around 50% appear once; the ten largest clones hold approximately 6.8%. Material for sequencing was CD4+ T cells sorted from blood. The receptor set was obtained from a human donor with alopecia areata.

The chain employs TRBV28 and TRBJ2-2, with D uncertain. With 7 bases removed from V and 7 bases from J, the gap between germline ends came to 13 bases. Per germline, CDR1 MDHEN and CDR2 SYDVKM. The CDR3 length is 13 residues. The CDR3, as DNA: TGTGCCAGCACCGCCCTGGCCCTCGGGGAGCTGTTTTTT. Amino acid sequence: CASTALALGELFF.

This clone was observed once. The chain joins TRBV11-3 to TRBJ1-1; no definite D call. Germline lookup yields CDR1 SGHNT and CDR2 YENEEA. Trimming took off 0 bases at V and 4 bases at J, with 6 bases between the two ends. The CDR3 consists of 13 residues. CDR3 coding DNA: TGTGCCAGCAGCTTAGAGTTGGGCACTGAAGCTTTCTTT. It encodes CASSLELGTEAFF.

The V call is TRBV5-6, the J call TRBJ1-2; weak D call: TRBD1 (5 bases). Per germline, CDR1 SGHDT and CDR2 YYEEEE. The CDR3 extends over 15 amino acids. The V gene lost 2 bases and the J gene lost 2 bases, with 13 bases spanning the gap. CDR3 amino acids: CASSLLDRKNYGYTF. The CDR3 DNA follows: TGTGCCAGCAGCTTACTTGACAGAAAGAACTATGGCTACACCTTC.

Only a few counts were recorded for this clone. The rearrangement links TRBV2 to TRBJ2-1, with D perhaps matching TRBD2 (5 bases). The CDR3 extends over 14 amino acids. Germline assignment: CDR1 SNHLY and CDR2 FYNNEI. V lost 2 bases to trimming and J lost 7 bases, with 12 bases between them. Written as DNA, the CDR3 is TGTGCCAGCAGTGAAACGCCGGGGAAGAATGAGCAGTTCTTC. This sequence encodes CASSETPGKNEQFF.

The V gene is TRBV29-1, the J gene TRBJ2-3; D remains ambiguous. Germline V CDR1 and CDR2: SQVTM, ANQGSEA. V was trimmed by 4 bases and J by 2 bases, leaving 13 bases between them. CDR3 length: 14 residues. The DNA of the CDR3 is TGCAGCGTTGGTCAGGTTGGAGTCACAGATACGCAGTATTTT. Protein product: CSVGQVGVTDTQYF.